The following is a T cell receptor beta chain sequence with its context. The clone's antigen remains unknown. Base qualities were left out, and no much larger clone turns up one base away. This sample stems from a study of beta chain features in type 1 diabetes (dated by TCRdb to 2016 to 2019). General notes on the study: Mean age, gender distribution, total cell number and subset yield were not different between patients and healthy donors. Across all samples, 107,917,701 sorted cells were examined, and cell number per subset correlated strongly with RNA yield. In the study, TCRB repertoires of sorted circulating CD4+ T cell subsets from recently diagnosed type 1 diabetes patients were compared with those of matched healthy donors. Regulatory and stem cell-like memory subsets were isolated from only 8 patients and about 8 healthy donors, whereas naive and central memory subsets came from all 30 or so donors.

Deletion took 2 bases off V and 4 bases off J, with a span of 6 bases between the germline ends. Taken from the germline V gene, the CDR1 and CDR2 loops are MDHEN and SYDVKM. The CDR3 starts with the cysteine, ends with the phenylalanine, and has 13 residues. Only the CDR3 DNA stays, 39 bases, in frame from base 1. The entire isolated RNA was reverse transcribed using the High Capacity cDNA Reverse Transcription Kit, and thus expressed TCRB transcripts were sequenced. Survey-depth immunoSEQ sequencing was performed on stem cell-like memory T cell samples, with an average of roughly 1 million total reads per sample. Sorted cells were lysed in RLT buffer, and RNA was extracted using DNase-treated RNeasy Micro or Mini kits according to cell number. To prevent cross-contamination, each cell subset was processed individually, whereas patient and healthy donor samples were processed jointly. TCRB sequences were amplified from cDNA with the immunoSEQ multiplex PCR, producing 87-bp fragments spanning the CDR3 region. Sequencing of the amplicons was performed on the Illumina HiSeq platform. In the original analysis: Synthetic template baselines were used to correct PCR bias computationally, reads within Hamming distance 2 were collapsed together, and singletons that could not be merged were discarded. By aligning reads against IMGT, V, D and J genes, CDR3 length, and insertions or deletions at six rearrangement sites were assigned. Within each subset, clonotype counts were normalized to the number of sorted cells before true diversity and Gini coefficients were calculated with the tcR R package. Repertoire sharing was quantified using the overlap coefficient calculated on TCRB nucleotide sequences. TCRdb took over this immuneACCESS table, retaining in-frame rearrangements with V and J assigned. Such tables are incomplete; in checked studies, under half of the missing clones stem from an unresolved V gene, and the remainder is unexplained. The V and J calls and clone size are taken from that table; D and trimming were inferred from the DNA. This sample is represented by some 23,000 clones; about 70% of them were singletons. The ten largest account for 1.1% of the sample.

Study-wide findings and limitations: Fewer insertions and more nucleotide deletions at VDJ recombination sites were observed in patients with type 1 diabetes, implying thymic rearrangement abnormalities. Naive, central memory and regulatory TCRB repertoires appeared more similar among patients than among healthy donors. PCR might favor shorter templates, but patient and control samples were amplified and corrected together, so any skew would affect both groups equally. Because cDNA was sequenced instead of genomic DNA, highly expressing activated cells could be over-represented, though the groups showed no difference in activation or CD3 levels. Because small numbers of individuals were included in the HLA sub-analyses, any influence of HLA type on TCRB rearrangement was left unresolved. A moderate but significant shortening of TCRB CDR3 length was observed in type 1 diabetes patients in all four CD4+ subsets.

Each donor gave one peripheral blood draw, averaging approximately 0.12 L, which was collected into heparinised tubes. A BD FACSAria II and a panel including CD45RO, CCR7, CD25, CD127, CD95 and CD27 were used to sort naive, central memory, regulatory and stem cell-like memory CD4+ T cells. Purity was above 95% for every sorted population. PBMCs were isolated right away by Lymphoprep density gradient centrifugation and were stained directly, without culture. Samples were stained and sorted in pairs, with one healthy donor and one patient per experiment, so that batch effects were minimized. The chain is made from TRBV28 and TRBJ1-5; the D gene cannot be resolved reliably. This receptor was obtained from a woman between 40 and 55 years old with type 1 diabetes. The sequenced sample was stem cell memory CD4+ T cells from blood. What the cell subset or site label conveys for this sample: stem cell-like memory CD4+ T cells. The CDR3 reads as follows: CASSLIANQPQHF. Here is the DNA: TGTGCCAGCAGTTTAATAGCTAATCAGCCCCAGCATTTT.